Listed below are T cell receptor beta chains from one sample, sequenced in a study of molecular identifiers for immune sequencing clone quantification. TCRdb reanalysed the PCR reads using MiXCR and keeps one entry per CDR3 protein. The sample carries some 650,000 distinct CDR3 sequences, just under 20% recorded once. Source material: naive CD8+ T cells from blood, with Jurkat cell RNA spiked in. These receptors originate from a human donor in good health. Some libraries in this study had Jurkat cell RNA spiked in. The CDR3 runs from the conserved cysteine through the conserved F or W. The D gene is left open where the match is weak. Clone size is stated in some rows and not others, as once, few, many or a class when expanded.

size	V	D	J	CDR3	DNA
NA	TRBV30	NA	TRBJ2-2	CAATRWGVNTGELFF	TGTGCCGCAACAAGGTGGGGGGTAAACACCGGGGAGCTGTTTTTT
few	TRBV7-2	NA	TRBJ2-7	CASSPWQGAYEQYF	TGTGCCAGCAGCCCTTGGCAGGGTGCCTACGAGCAGTACTTC
many	TRBV16	NA	TRBJ1-1	CASSQLGPEAFF	TGTGCCAGCAGCCAATTAGGGCCAGAAGCTTTCTTT
few	TRBV30	NA	TRBJ2-2	CAWGGFGQTNTGELFF	TGTGCCTGGGGGGGTTTTGGGCAGACGAACACCGGGGAGCTGTTTTTT
few	TRBV4-3	NA	TRBJ2-3	CASSQDWSTDTQYF	TGCGCCAGCAGCCAAGATTGGAGCACAGATACGCAGTATTTT
many	TRBV20-1	TRBD1	TRBJ1-3	CSARDPGQGKGSGNTIYF	TGCAGTGCTAGAGATCCGGGACAGGGGAAAGGTTCTGGAAACACCATATATTTT
many	TRBV7-6	TRBD1	TRBJ2-3	CASSLPKGQGDSTDTQYF	TGTGCCAGCAGCCTACCAAAGGGACAGGGTGATAGCACAGATACGCAGTATTTT
few	TRBV27	TRBD2	TRBJ2-1	CASSLTLAGVRNEQFF	TGTGCCAGCAGTTTAACCCTAGCGGGGGTTAGAAATGAGCAGTTCTTC
few	TRBV4-1	NA	TRBJ2-4	CASSQDLVVGKNIQYF	TGCGCCAGCAGCCAAGATCTGGTAGTCGGCAAAAACATTCAGTACTTC
NA	TRBV6-4	NA	TRBJ1-1	CASSDSGPQLNTEAFF	TGTGCCAGCAGTGACTCCGGACCGCAATTGAACACTGAAGCTTTCTTT
few	TRBV9	TRBD1	TRBJ1-5	CASSSGGNSNQPQHF	TGTGCCAGCAGCTCAGGGGGGAATAGCAATCAGCCCCAGCATTTT
many	TRBV5-5	TRBD1	TRBJ2-7	CASSPLGQGGYEQYF	TGTGCCAGCAGCCCGTTAGGACAGGGTGGGTACGAGCAGTACTTC
NA	TRBV2	NA	TRBJ1-5	CASSGWTASNQPQHF	TGTGCCAGCAGTGGATGGACAGCTAGCAATCAGCCCCAGCATTTT
many	TRBV5-1	TRBD1	TRBJ2-7	CASSLGQGASEQYF	TGCGCCAGCAGCTTGGGACAGGGGGCTTCCGAGCAGTACTTC
NA	TRBV9	TRBD1	TRBJ1-6	CASSVATGGASPLHF	TGTGCCAGCAGCGTAGCTACAGGGGGCGCCTCACCCCTCCACTTT
many	TRBV11-3	TRBD1	TRBJ2-5	CASSSGQGMETQYF	TGTGCCAGCAGCTCCGGACAGGGGATGGAGACCCAGTACTTC
NA	TRBV15	TRBD1	TRBJ1-5	CATSDGGTGQHSNQPQHF	TGTGCCACCAGCGACGGCGGGACAGGGCAACATAGCAATCAGCCCCAGCATTTT
many	TRBV4-3	TRBD1	TRBJ1-2	CASSQVADRVNGYTF	TGCGCCAGCAGCCAAGTCGCAGACAGGGTTAATGGCTACACCTTC
many	TRBV13	NA	TRBJ1-2	CASSFRGLYGYTF	TGTGCCAGCAGCTTCAGGGGTTTATATGGCTACACCTTC
many	TRBV3-1	NA	TRBJ2-2	CASSQVSNTGELFF	TGTGCCAGCAGCCAAGTGTCGAACACCGGGGAGCTGTTTTTT
NA	TRBV27	TRBD1	TRBJ1-1	CASSLINPTGTTEAFF	TGTGCCAGCAGTTTAATCAACCCGACAGGGACCACTGAAGCTTTCTTT
many	TRBV3-1	TRBD1	TRBJ2-7	CASSQRDRPYEQYF	TGTGCCAGCAGCCAAAGGGACAGGCCCTACGAGCAGTACTTC
many	TRBV11-2	TRBD1	TRBJ1-4	CASSPAGTGSEKLFF	TGTGCCAGCAGCCCAGCCGGGACAGGGTCTGAAAAACTGTTTTTT
many	TRBV28	NA	TRBJ2-7	CASSLSGWRLEQYF	TGTGCCAGCAGTTTGAGCGGGTGGCGCCTCGAGCAGTACTTC
NA	TRBV4-3	NA	TRBJ2-1	CASSQTTGGDEQFF	TGCGCCAGCAGCCAAACAACAGGGGGGGATGAGCAGTTCTTC
NA	TRBV6-1	NA	TRBJ1-5	CASSEQYSNQPQHF	TGTGCCAGCAGTGAACAGTATAGCAATCAGCCCCAGCATTTT
few	TRBV28	NA	TRBJ2-5	CASSPSGAWETQYF	TGTGCCAGCAGTCCAAGCGGAGCGTGGGAGACCCAGTACTTC
few	TRBV13	TRBD2	TRBJ2-3	CASSQVVLAGGHTQYF	TGTGCCAGCAGCCAAGTGGTCCTAGCGGGGGGGCATACGCAGTATTTT
NA	TRBV15	NA	TRBJ1-2	CATSRDRDIYDYTF	TGTGCCACCAGCAGAGATCGGGACATCTATGACTACACCTTC
many	TRBV30	TRBD2	TRBJ2-1	CAWSPGLAANEQFF	TGTGCCTGGAGCCCGGGACTAGCGGCGAATGAGCAGTTCTTC
many	TRBV6-2/TRBV6-3	TRBD1	TRBJ1-1	CASSGTGGPEAFF	TGTGCCAGCAGCGGAACAGGGGGCCCTGAAGCTTTCTTT
NA	TRBV19	NA	TRBJ1-5	CASTAVLSNQPQHF	TGTGCCAGTACGGCGGTCCTTAGCAATCAGCCCCAGCATTTT
few	TRBV18	TRBD1	TRBJ1-1	CASSRKQGEAFF	TGTGCCAGCTCACGAAAACAGGGGGAAGCTTTCTTT
few	TRBV30	TRBD1	TRBJ1-2	CAWSGTGGAYGYTF	TGTGCCTGGAGTGGAACAGGGGGCGCGTATGGCTACACCTTC
NA	TRBV7-9	TRBD2	TRBJ2-1	CASSSERGEQFF	TGTGCCAGCAGCTCGGAGCGGGGAGAGCAGTTCTTC
many	TRBV7-9	NA	TRBJ1-1	CASSSGHTEAFF	TGTGCCAGCAGCTCGGGACACACTGAAGCTTTCTTT
few	TRBV11-1	NA	TRBJ2-7	CASSEVGGQYF	TGTGCCAGCAGCGAGGTCGGCGGGCAGTACTTC
many	TRBV6-1	TRBD1	TRBJ2-3	CASRGTGEDTQYF	TGTGCCAGCAGAGGGACAGGGGAAGATACGCAGTATTTT
many	TRBV20-1	TRBD1	TRBJ1-1	CSARDRGDRPNTEAFF	TGCAGTGCTAGAGATCGAGGGGACAGACCAAACACTGAAGCTTTCTTT
few	TRBV27	TRBD1	TRBJ1-6	CASSPQGARSPLHF	TGTGCCAGCAGTCCCCAGGGGGCACGTTCACCCCTCCACTTT
many	TRBV7-9	NA	TRBJ2-1	CASSGVTYNEQFF	TGTGCCAGCTCGGGGGTCACCTACAATGAGCAGTTCTTC
many	TRBV11-3	NA	TRBJ1-5	CARGTPKDSNQPQHF	TGTGCCAGAGGGACCCCCAAAGATAGCAATCAGCCCCAGCATTTT
many	TRBV7-2	TRBD2	TRBJ2-3	CASSFPRAGGGTDTQYF	TGTGCCAGCAGCTTCCCACGCGCGGGGGGGGGCACAGATACGCAGTATTTT
many	TRBV20-1	NA	TRBJ2-2	CSASTDPGSGELFF	TGCAGTGCTAGCACTGACCCGGGGTCCGGGGAGCTGTTTTTT
many	TRBV12-3/TRBV12-4	TRBD1	TRBJ2-3	CASSLAGQGITDTQYF	TGTGCCAGCAGTTTGGCTGGACAGGGGATCACAGATACGCAGTATTTT
many	TRBV7-9	NA	TRBJ2-2	CASSSLVEEGSFTGELFF	TGTGCCAGCAGCTCCCTCGTCGAGGAGGGTTCCTTCACCGGGGAGCTGTTTTTT
few	TRBV7-9	TRBD2	TRBJ2-2	CASSPSGSIAGELFF	TGTGCCAGCAGCCCGAGCGGGAGTATCGCCGGGGAGCTGTTTTTT
many	TRBV9	NA	TRBJ2-3	CASSVAGGRGDTQYF	TGTGCCAGCAGCGTAGCTGGGGGGCGCGGGGATACGCAGTATTTT
many	TRBV20-1	NA	TRBJ2-7	CSATVVGGHYEQYF	TGCAGTGCTACCGTGGTAGGGGGGCACTACGAGCAGTACTTC
many	TRBV27	TRBD2	TRBJ2-7	CATGEGTYHEQYF	TGTGCCACCGGGGAGGGAACTTACCACGAGCAGTACTTC
many	TRBV10-1	NA	TRBJ2-2	CASSGGQNTGELFF	TGCGCCAGCAGTGGTGGACAAAACACCGGGGAGCTGTTTTTT
NA	TRBV2	TRBD1	TRBJ2-7	CAIQNRDRNRYEQYF	TGTGCCATCCAAAATCGGGACAGGAATAGATACGAGCAGTACTTC
NA	TRBV6-2/TRBV6-3	TRBD1	TRBJ1-1	CASSYQGALNTEAFF	TGTGCCAGCAGTTACCAGGGGGCCTTGAACACTGAAGCTTTCTTT